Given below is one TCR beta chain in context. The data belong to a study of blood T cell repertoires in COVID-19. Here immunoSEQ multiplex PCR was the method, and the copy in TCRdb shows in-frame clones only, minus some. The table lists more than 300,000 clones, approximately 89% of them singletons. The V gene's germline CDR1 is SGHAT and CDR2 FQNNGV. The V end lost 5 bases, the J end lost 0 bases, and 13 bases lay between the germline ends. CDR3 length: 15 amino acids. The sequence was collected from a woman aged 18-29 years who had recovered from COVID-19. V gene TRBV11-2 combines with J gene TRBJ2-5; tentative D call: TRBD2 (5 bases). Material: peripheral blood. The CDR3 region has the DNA TGTGCCAGCAGCCCAGCGGACTCGAACCAAGAGACCCAGTACTTC. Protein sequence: CASSPADSNQETQYF.